The table lists the clone carrying this T cell receptor (beta chain) with a few counts. Its specificity is unknown. The CDR3 sequence is 14 residues long. The ends were cut back, 7 bases at V and 1 base at J, with 8 bases in the middle. Germline loops: CDR1 MNHNS, CDR2 SASEGT. A heparinised blood draw that averaged about 0.11 L was obtained once from each donor. The data were obtained in a study of beta chain features in type 1 diabetes. Study-level findings and limits: Across all four CD4+ subsets, people with type 1 diabetes showed modestly shorter TCRB CDR3s.

The entirety of the isolated RNA underwent reverse transcription, so expressed TCRB transcripts were sequenced. TCRdb's table, derived via immunoSEQ multiplex PCR, lists solely in-frame clones and lacks some. The sample contains approximately 250,000 clones, about a tenth of which appear only once. The genes are TRBV6-1 and TRBJ2-6; D ambiguous. The sample comprised naive CD4+ T cells from blood. The receptor's source is a man between 25 and 39 years old with type 1 diabetes. This CDR3 is CASMRSSGANVLTF. The CDR3 region has the DNA TGTGCCAGCATGCGGTCATCTGGGGCCAACGTCCTGACTTTC.